The 5 T cell receptor beta chains listed next were all sequenced from one sample in a study of cytomegalovirus exposure and HLA in healthy donors. PCR used 60 Vbeta primers and 13 Jbeta primers. Sequencing used immunoSEQ multiplex PCR; TCRdb keeps in-frame clones, though not all of them. This table lists 150,000 or so clones. Input material: PBMCs. These receptors originate from a woman in her thirties or forties in good health and CMV-seropositive.

CDR3 sequence reads: CSADDRGKAGELFF. CDR3 DNA: TGCAGCGCCGATGACAGGGGGAAGGCCGGGGAGCTGTTTTTT. The chain recombines TRBV29-1 with TRBJ2-2, with TRBD1 identical over 9 bases. The junction had 9 bases not matched to a gene; V was cut back by 7 bases and J by 6 bases. The CDR3 length is 14 residues. Per germline, CDR1 SQVTM and CDR2 ANQGSEA.

This CDR3 is CASSSPGLAGGPVQETQYF. CDR3 nucleotide sequence: TGCGCCAGCAGCTCCCCGGGACTAGCGGGAGGCCCTGTCCAAGAGACCCAGTACTTC. V usage is TRBV5-1 and J usage is TRBJ2-5, with TRBD2 matching over 15 bases. Trimming cost V 3 bases and J 1 base; bases outside gene matches: 10. Germline loops: CDR1 SGHRS, CDR2 YFSETQ. This CDR3 comprises 19 residues. Drawing the rest from reference TRBV5-1 and TRBJ2-5, the complete variable domain is KAGVTQTPRYLIKTRGQQVTLSCSPISGHRSVSWYQQTPGQGLQFLFEYFSETQRNKGNFPGRFSGRQFSNSRSEMNVSTLELGDSALYLCASSSPGLAGGPVQETQYFGPGTRLLVL.

This chain connects TRBV4-1 to TRBJ2-4, with a possible D match to TRBD2 (6 bases). The CDR3 contains 15 residues. CDR1 and CDR2 from the germline V gene are MGHRA and YSYEKL. Trimming stripped 2 bases from V and 0 bases from J, with 8 bases between. CDR3 protein: CASSQLGLAKNIQYF. The DNA for the CDR3 is TGCGCCAGCAGCCAATTGGGACTAGCCAAAAACATTCAGTACTTC.

The chain links TRBV6-5 to TRBJ1-2; the D gene is possibly TRBD1 (5 bases). V lost 6 bases, J lost 5 bases, and 16 bases lay in between. The germline gives CDR1 MNHEY, CDR2 SVGAGI. The CDR3 covers 14 residues. CDR3 amino acids: CASRVARVQYGYTF. CDR3 sequence (DNA): TGTGCCAGCAGAGTCGCCAGGGTACAGTATGGCTACACCTTC.

The V gene is TRBV19, the J gene TRBJ1-2; 8 positions agree with TRBD1. Germline-derived CDR1 and CDR2 are LNHDA and SQIVND (reference sequence). The CDR3 consists of 15 residues. Trimming at V came to 2 bases and at J to 4 bases, leaving 6 bases not matched to a gene. CDR3 bases: TGTGCCAGTAGTATAATTGGACAGGGAAGCTATGGCTACACCTTC. Its protein is CASSIIGQGSYGYTF.